This T cell receptor (beta chain) derives from a study of blood T cell repertoires in COVID-19 (TCRdb year 2020). Broadly, across the study: ImmuneRACE Cohort 3 recovered participants were defined by two consecutive negative NP/OP PCR tests, healthcare professional clearance, or symptom resolution. Samples from collaborators originated in the United States, Italy and Spain and spanned both the acute and convalescent phases of COVID-19. The material from the prospective study consisted of cDNA or gDNA derived from T cells, B-cell-depleted T cells, or PBMCs. Deeply sampled blood TCRbeta repertoires from subjects exposed to, actively infected with, or recovered from COVID-19 were included in the dataset. A freely available public database, intended as a resource for researchers studying the immune response to SARS-CoV-2, is where the repertoires were released. Samples were obtained from the ongoing ImmuneRACE study (first 160 participants) and from some 1,300 subjects provided by 6 global collaborators. A de-identified subject ID, COVID-19 status, age in years and sex were almost always included in the sample metadata. Where available, HLA class I and class II types were taken from metadata supplied by the sample provider and were not determined by assay-based typing. General study outcomes and caveats: Clinical and demographic metadata were provided uncurated, with the amount varying by source and participant.

On this clone: Its antigen is currently not known. No much larger clone exists at a distance of one base, and base qualities are not known.

Participants in the prospective study were aged roughly 18 to 89 years, lived in under 30 United States geographic areas, and enrolled through a virtual design. In the prospective study, participants were assigned to cohorts based on the clinical history participants reported in a screening survey and a study questionnaire. In the prospective study, mobile phlebotomists collected whole blood, serum and a nasopharyngeal or oropharyngeal swab from each participant. Additional blood draws and questionnaires over an approximately two-month period could optionally be provided by prospective study participants. Prospective study blood samples were shipped either frozen or at room temperature before DNA extraction. The immunoSEQ Assay, a bias-controlled multiplex PCR, was used to amplify TCRbeta CDR3 regions from genomic DNA. As for how the authors treated the data: The number of nucleated cells in each sample was estimated by amplification of reference gene primers within the assay. Sequence reads were collapsed and filtered to measure the absolute abundance of every unique TCRbeta CDR3 rearrangement. For each sample, productive Simpson clonality was calculated as the square root of Simpson's diversity index across productive rearrangements. Drawn from immuneACCESS, this table holds only the in-frame rearrangements with V and J called that TCRdb kept. Clones are partly lost; checked studies trace under half to an unresolved V gene and leave the rest unexplained. The V and J calls and the clone size are those of that table, but D and trimming were determined from the DNA. This sample is represented by 200,000 to 250,000 clones; less than 90% of them were singletons. The ten most abundant clones make up approximately 2.8% of the sample.

The V end loses 0 bases and the J end loses 10 bases, and a stretch of 9 bases separates them. The CDR3 goes from the cysteine to the phenylalanine over 12 residues. Only CDR3 DNA is held: 36 bases, read in frame from base 1. CDR1 and CDR2 are read off the germline V gene (reference sequence) as LGHDT and YNNKEL. The origin of this receptor is a woman aged 45-65 years in a cohort exposed to, infected with or recovered from COVID-19 (not recorded which). Sequencing was carried out using PBMCs or T cells enriched from blood (not recorded which). Recombination joined TRBV3-1 (or the pseudogene TRBV3-2) with TRBJ1-1, with the D gene call left open. This receptor carries the CDR3 CASSQEGSRAFF. In nucleotide form, the sequence is TGTGCCAGCAGCCAAGAAGGGAGTCGAGCTTTCTTT.